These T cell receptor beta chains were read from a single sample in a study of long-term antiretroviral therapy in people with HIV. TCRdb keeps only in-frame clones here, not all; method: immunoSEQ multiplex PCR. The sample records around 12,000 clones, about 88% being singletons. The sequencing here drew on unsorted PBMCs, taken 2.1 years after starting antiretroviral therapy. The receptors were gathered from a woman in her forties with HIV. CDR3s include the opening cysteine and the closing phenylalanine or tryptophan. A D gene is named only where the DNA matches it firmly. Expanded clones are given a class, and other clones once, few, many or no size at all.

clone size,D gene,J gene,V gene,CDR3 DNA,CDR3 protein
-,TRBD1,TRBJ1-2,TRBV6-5,TGTGCCACCCGGACAGGGCAAGCTAACTATGGCTACACCTTC,CATRTGQANYGYTF
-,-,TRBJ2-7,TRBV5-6,TGTGCCAGCAGCTTGGGGTGGGGCAGGTACGAGCAGTACTTC,CASSLGWGRYEQYF
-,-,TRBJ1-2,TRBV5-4,TGTGCCAGCAGCTCCCAAGGTTTCGGCTACGGGGGCTATGGCTACACCTTC,CASSSQGFGYGGYGYTF
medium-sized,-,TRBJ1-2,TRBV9,TGTGCCAGCAGCGCGGAACGGTGGGGATCGGGAGGCTACACCTTC,CASSAERWGSGGYTF
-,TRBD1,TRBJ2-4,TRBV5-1,TGCGCCAGCAGCTTGGCCCGGACAGGGCAAGCCAAAAACATTCAGTACTTC,CASSLARTGQAKNIQYF
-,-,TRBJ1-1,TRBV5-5,TGTGCCAGCAGCTTGGAAGGGGGGTTAGAAGCTTTCTTT,CASSLEGGLEAFF
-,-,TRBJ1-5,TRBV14,TGTGCCAGCAGCCAATACGGAGGTCAGCCCCAGCATTTT,CASSQYGGQPQHF
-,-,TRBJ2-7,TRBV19,TGTGCCAGTAGTAGGGACAAAGTGAACTACGAGCAGTACTTC,CASSRDKVNYEQYF
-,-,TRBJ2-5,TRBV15,TGTGCCACCAGCAGAGATCGCACAGTTAGGTACCAAGAGACCCAGTACTTC,CATSRDRTVRYQETQYF
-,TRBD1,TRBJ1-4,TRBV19,TGTGCCAGTAGTATTGGGACAGCAACTAATGAAAAACTGTTTTTT,CASSIGTATNEKLFF
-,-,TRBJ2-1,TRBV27,TGTGCCAGCAGTCCCCAGGTTAGGGTAGGCTTCGACAATGAGCAGTTCTTC,CASSPQVRVGFDNEQFF
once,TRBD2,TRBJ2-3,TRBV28,TGTGCCAGCCTAGCGGCTCTACTCCCTACGCAGTATTTT,CASLAALLPTQYF
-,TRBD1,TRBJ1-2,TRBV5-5,TGTGCCAGCAGCTTGACCCGACAGGGGGCCGACGGCTACACCTTC,CASSLTRQGADGYTF
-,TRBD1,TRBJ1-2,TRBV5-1,TGCGCCAGCAGCCCCCGACAGGGGGCGGAAGGCTACACCTTC,CASSPRQGAEGYTF
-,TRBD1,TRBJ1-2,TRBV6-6,TGTGCCAGCAGACCCGGGACAGAAGACTATGGCTACACCTTC,CASRPGTEDYGYTF
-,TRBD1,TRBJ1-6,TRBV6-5,TGTGCCAGCAGTCAAGAAACAGGGGTCAGCTCACCCCTCCACTTT,CASSQETGVSSPLHF
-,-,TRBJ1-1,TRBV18,TGTGCCAGCTCACCCAAGGTGAACACTGAAGCTTTCTTT,CASSPKVNTEAFF
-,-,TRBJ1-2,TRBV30,TGTGCCTGGAGTGTAAACTATGGCTACACCTTC,CAWSVNYGYTF
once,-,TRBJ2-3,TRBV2,TGTGCCAGCAGTGAATTCGCCCACAGGGAATTTAGCACAGATACGCAGTATTTT,CASSEFAHREFSTDTQYF
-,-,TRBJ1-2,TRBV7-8,TGTGCCAGCACCTTAAACGGGGTGGTGGATGACTATGGCTACACCTTC,CASTLNGVVDDYGYTF
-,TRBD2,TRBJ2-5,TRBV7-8,TGTGCCAGCAGCTCGCGACTAGCGGGGGAGAATAGAGAGACCCAGTACTTC,CASSSRLAGENRETQYF
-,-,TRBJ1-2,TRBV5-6,TGTGCCAGCAGGCGGGGGGCTCGAGGCGCGGATGGCTACACCTTC,CASRRGARGADGYTF
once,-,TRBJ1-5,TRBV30,TGTGCCCGGAGTTCACAGAAAAATCAGCCCCAGCATTTT,CARSSQKNQPQHF
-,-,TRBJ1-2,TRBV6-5,TGTGCCAGCAGTTCTCAGGCTGGCTACACCTTC,CASSSQAGYTF